This T cell receptor (beta chain) was recorded in a study of CD8 T cells in Susac syndrome. V dropped 0 bases and J dropped 7 bases, with 7 bases sitting between them. Germline V CDR1 and CDR2: SQVTM, ANQGSEA. The CDR3 consists of 12 residues. Random hexamers served to reverse transcribe roughly 0.45 to 1 ug RNA. One entry per CDR3 protein, called by TCRdb with MiXCR from the immunoSEQ multiplex PCR reads. The table shows about 240,000 distinct CDR3 sequences, with 90% to 96% occurring only once. The gene calls are TRBV29-1 and TRBJ2-1; D not certain. The origin of this receptor is a human donor with Susac syndrome. The sequencing sample was made of CD4+ T cells from PBMCs. The CDR3 is CSVEEVGNEQFF. The DNA of the CDR3 is TGCAGCGTTGAAGAGGTAGGGAATGAGCAGTTCTTC.